These 21 T cell receptor beta chains share one sample of origin, sequenced in a study of metastatic and nonmetastatic thyroid tumors. TCRdb re-analyzed the PCR reads through MiXCR. The sample has 25,000 to 30,000 clones, around 3.5% seen once. Treatment of any kind had been given to no patient before thyroid surgery. Sequencing was performed on blood. Receptor source: a male donor with papillary thyroid cancer or a benign thyroid nodule (not recorded which). Some clones in this sample may be carry-over from other donors' samples.

This clone was counted ten times or more. Other DNA sequences in the sample encode the same CDR3. This rearrangement joins TRBV10-3 to TRBJ2-7; TRBD1 is a possible D gene (6 bases). V was clipped by 4 bases and J by 1 base, with 20 bases between them. The CDR3 sequence is 17 residues long. CDR1 ENHRY and CDR2 SYGVKD come from the germline V gene. The CDR3 DNA follows: TGTGCCATCAGTGGGATTTCCGGGACACGTCCGTCCTACGAGCAGTACTTC. Translated, it gives CAISGISGTRPSYEQYF.

This clone was counted many times. This rearrangement joins TRBV11-2 to TRBJ1-6, with 7 bases lining up with TRBD1. Trimming removed 5 bases from V and 7 bases from J; junction bases left unmatched: 5. The CDR3 has 14 amino acids. Germline V gene sequence: CDR1 SGHAT, CDR2 FQNNGV. The CDR3 DNA reads TGTGCCAGCAGCAGGGACAGCCTAAATTCACCCCTCCACTTT. Protein product: CASSRDSLNSPLHF.

The sample holds many counts of this clone. The gene calls are TRBV30 and TRBJ2-3, with 13 bases that match TRBD2. Germline-derived CDR1 and CDR2 are GTSNPN and SVGIG (reference sequence). The CDR3 extends over 16 amino acids. V was pared by 4 bases and J by 3 bases, with 7 bases of the junction left unmatched. The CDR3 nucleotides read TGTGCCTGGACGAGAGGACTAGCGGGAGATACAGATACGCAGTATTTT. This encodes CAWTRGLAGDTDTQYF.

This clone appeared a few times. V is TRBV2 and J is TRBJ1-6; 9 nucleotides match TRBD1. The germline V gene encodes CDR1 SNHLY and CDR2 FYNNEI. V dropped 4 bases and J dropped 8; count of bases not matched to a gene: 6. This CDR3 is 15 amino acids long. CDR3 sequence: CASSAPGQGYSPLHF. The DNA of the CDR3 is TGTGCCAGCAGTGCCCCGGGACAGGGTTATTCACCCCTCCACTTT.

The chain links TRBV24-1 to TRBJ2-2; a weak D match, TRBD2 (6 bases). V shed 6 bases and J shed 2 bases, with 15 bases lying between them. This CDR3 region has 16 residues. Germline loops: CDR1 KGHDR, CDR2 SFDVKD. CDR3 sequence: CATSIAVGFNTGELFF. The CDR3, as DNA: TGTGCCACCAGTATAGCGGTCGGGTTCAACACCGGGGAGCTGTTTTTT.

By sample share, this clone is medium-sized (0.01 to 0.1%). The genes are TRBV20-1 and TRBJ1-6; a possible D gene is TRBD1 (5 bases). Germline CDR1 and CDR2: DFQATT and SNEGSKA (reference sequence). V dropped 2 bases and J dropped 11 bases, with 13 bases sitting between them. The CDR3 extends over 13 amino acids. DNA for the CDR3: TGCAGTGCTAGAATAGGAGGGGCCCCACCCCTCCACTTT. Residues: CSARIGGAPPLHF.

In its sample, this clone was seen many times. The chain recombines TRBV5-6 with TRBJ2-7, with D perhaps TRBD1 or TRBD2 (5 bases each). Trimming took off 4 bases at V and 0 bases at J, with 14 bases between the two ends. The CDR3 runs to 15 residues. Germline CDR1 SGHDT, CDR2 YYEEEE. The CDR3 region has the DNA TGTGCCAGCAGCCGTTGGGACGGAAGCTCCTACGAGCAGTACTTC. Translating it yields CASSRWDGSSYEQYF.

The chain is built from TRBV20-1 and TRBJ2-1; D is undetermined. Germline V gives CDR1 DFQATT, CDR2 SNEGSKA (reference sequence). This CDR3 contains 14 residues. Trimming removed 0 bases from V and 2 bases from J, with 8 bases in between. CDR3 sequence: CSARDKIAYNEQFF. CDR3 in DNA: TGCAGTGCTAGAGATAAAATAGCCTACAATGAGCAGTTCTTC.

This clone appeared a few times. The gene calls are TRBV19 and TRBJ2-1; the D is unclear. CDR3 length equals 12 residues. CDR1 and CDR2 from the germline V gene are LNHDA and SQIVND (reference sequence). V gave up 3 bases and J gave up 2 bases, with 2 bases separating them. The CDR3 loop is CASSIPYNEQFF. CDR3 sequence (DNA): TGTGCCAGTAGTATCCCCTACAATGAGCAGTTCTTC.

This clone is labeled as medium-sized. The chain joins TRBV28 to TRBJ2-7, with D perhaps TRBD2 (6 bases). The ends were cut back, 6 bases at V and 6 bases at J, with 18 bases in the middle. The CDR3 is 14 residues long. Germline CDR1 is MDHEN and CDR2 is SYDVKM. CDR3 in DNA: TGTGCCAGCAGCACAGCGGGTCTCGCGGGCGAGCAGTACTTC. Its protein is CASSTAGLAGEQYF.

This clone was seen only a few times. The CDR3 DNA follows: TGTGCCACCAGTGACCGAACAGGGTCTACTCAGTACTTC. It translates to CATSDRTGSTQYF. The chain recombines TRBV24-1 with TRBJ2-4, with D tentatively TRBD1 (6 bases). V was trimmed by 4 bases and J by 12 bases, leaving 15 bases between them. This CDR3 comprises 13 residues. Per the germline V gene, CDR1 is KGHDR and CDR2 is SFDVKD.

The J gene is TRBJ2-7, the V gene TRBV20-1; either TRBD1 or TRBD2 may supply D (5 bases each). The CDR3 is made up of 14 amino acids. The germline V and J ends were trimmed by 0 bases and 3 bases, with 12 bases remaining between them. Germline lookup yields CDR1 DFQATT and CDR2 SNEGSKA (reference sequence). Here the CDR3 reads CSARDGTEFYEQYF. For the CDR3, the DNA is TGCAGTGCTAGAGATGGGACGGAATTCTACGAGCAGTACTTC.

CDR3 sequence reads: CASRMGQGFNEQFF. The CDR3 nucleotides read TGTGCCAGTAGGATGGGACAGGGTTTCAATGAGCAGTTCTTC. V usage is TRBV19 and J usage is TRBJ2-1; 9 nucleotides match TRBD1. CDR1 and CDR2 from the germline V gene are LNHDA and SQIVND (reference sequence). The V gene end was trimmed by 6 bases and the J gene end by 6 bases; junction bases not matched to a gene: 6. The length of the CDR3 is 14 residues.

This clone is medium-sized. The chain has TRBV28 and TRBJ1-1; D perhaps matches TRBD1 (5 bases). This CDR3 contains 15 residues. Germline V lookup: CDR1 MDHEN, CDR2 SYDVKM. V shed 4 bases and J shed 2 bases, with 14 bases lying between them. This chain's CDR3 is CASSWPRGVNTEAFF. DNA of the CDR3: TGTGCCAGCAGTTGGCCCCGGGGGGTCAACACTGAAGCTTTCTTT.

This clone was observed at least ten times. The gene calls are TRBV14 and TRBJ1-1; 7 bases align to TRBD1. The trim removed 1 base at V and 3 bases at J, leaving 8 bases unmatched. Germline CDR1 reads SGHDN; CDR2 reads FVKESK. The CDR3 extends over 16 amino acids. The CDR3 spells CASSQGRQGRYTEAFF. The CDR3, as DNA: TGTGCCAGCAGCCAAGGGCGACAGGGACGGTACACTGAAGCTTTCTTT. The full variable domain, with the rest looked up from reference TRBV14 and TRBJ1-1, is EAGVTQFPSHSVIEKGQTVTLRCDPISGHDNLYWYRRVMGKEIKFLLHFVKESKQDESGMPNNRFLAERTGGTYSTLKVQPAELEDSGVYFCASSQGRQGRYTEAFFGQGTRLTVV.

This clone came up a few times. The chain joins TRBV7-9 to TRBJ2-1; D is ambiguous. The CDR3 totals 12 residues. The V gene's germline CDR1 is SEHNR and CDR2 FQNEAQ (reference sequence). The V end was cut by 2 bases, the J end by 7 bases, with 6 bases between. The CDR3 loop is CASSLCWNEQFF. As DNA, the CDR3 is TGTGCCAGCAGCTTATGCTGGAATGAGCAGTTCTTC.

This clone was recorded at least ten times. This rearrangement joins TRBV7-2 to TRBJ1-5, with D perhaps TRBD1 (5 bases). The CDR3 extends over 15 amino acids. Trimming removed 0 bases at V and 0 bases at J, with 6 bases between. Germline V lookup: CDR1 SGHTA, CDR2 FQGNSA. This chain's CDR3 is CASSLAGGSNQPQHF. CDR3 nucleotides: TGTGCCAGCAGCTTAGCCGGGGGTAGCAATCAGCCCCAGCATTTT.

In its sample, this clone was seen a few times. The genes are TRBV20-1 and TRBJ2-7, with D tentatively TRBD1 (6 bases). CDR1 and CDR2 from the germline V gene are DFQATT and SNEGSKA (reference sequence). V shed 3 bases and J shed 5 bases, with 20 bases lying between them. CDR3 length: 15 amino acids. The DNA for the CDR3 is TGCAGTGCTAGTTCCCCCAGGGGTCTAGGCCACGAGCAGTACTTC. Residues: CSASSPRGLGHEQYF.

In regard to this clone: One junction end disagrees with the germline gene, perhaps due to a read error. The rearrangement joins TRBV7-9 to TRBJ1-2; D gene unclear. CDR3 size: 14 residues. Per germline, CDR1 SEHNR and CDR2 FQNEAQ (reference sequence). This chain's CDR3 is CASSLETSNYCYTF. In DNA, the CDR3 is TGTGCCAGCAGCTTAGAAACGTCTAACTATTGCTACACCTTC.

This clone was observed a handful of times. The rearrangement joins TRBV24-1 to TRBJ2-1, with D hard to call. The germline V gene has CDR1 KGHDR and CDR2 SFDVKD. Deletions cut 0 bases from V and 9 bases from J, with 8 bases between. This CDR3 has 13 amino acids. In DNA form, the CDR3 reads TGTGCCACCAGTGATTTGCTTTACGGTGAGCAGTTCTTC. As protein: CATSDLLYGEQFF.

By share, this clone ranks as medium-sized (0.01 to 0.1%). The chain carries TRBV6-2 or TRBV6-3 and TRBJ2-6, with D unclear. The CDR3 consists of 14 residues. Germline assignment: CDR1 MNHEY and CDR2 SVGEGT. Trimming left V 6 bases short and J 1 base short, with 7 bases between. As DNA, the CDR3 is TGTGCCAGCAGCCGTGTTTCTGGGGCCAACGTCCTGACTTTC. This gives the protein CASSRVSGANVLTF.